This is a list of T cell receptor beta chains from one sample in a study of shared T cell receptors in the human thymus. The protocol was immunoSEQ multiplex PCR, while the TCRdb copy is restricted to in-frame clones and leaves out a portion. The sample records 500,000 to 750,000 clones, 88% being singletons. The sample was also reused in another study, on human thymus T cells.

Specimen: thymocytes. Receptors were obtained from a boy under three years old with a congenital heart defect. CDR3s include the opening cysteine and the closing phenylalanine or tryptophan. D genes are given only for firm matches. Size is stated for part of the rows, as once, few or many counts, or as a class when the clone is expanded.

size	V	J	D	DNA	CDR3
.	TRBV11-2	TRBJ2-7	TRBD1	TGTGCCAGCAGCCCAACAGGGGCCGAGCAGTACTTC	CASSPTGAEQYF
.	TRBV27	TRBJ1-5	.	TGTGCCAGCAGTCAAAAAGGGGCTACTAGCAATCAGCCCCAGCATTTT	CASSQKGATSNQPQHF
.	TRBV27	TRBJ2-7	.	TGTGCCAGCAGTGCCGGGAGCCCCTACGAGCAGTACTTC	CASSAGSPYEQYF
.	TRBV11-2	TRBJ1-1	.	TGTGCCAGCAGGATCCCGGGGAACACTGAAGCTTTCTTT	CASRIPGNTEAFF
.	TRBV28	TRBJ2-7	TRBD1	TGTGCCAGCAGTTTTACGGACAGGGGGCCTTTAACCTACGAGCAGTACTTC	CASSFTDRGPLTYEQYF
.	TRBV5-5	TRBJ1-2	.	TGTGCCAGCAGCTTGGTGAGGGGGAACTATGGCTACACCTTC	CASSLVRGNYGYTF
.	TRBV6-4	TRBJ2-1	.	TGTGCCAGCAGTGTCCCCACTAGCAGCAGCTCCTACAATGAGCAGTTCTTC	CASSVPTSSSSYNEQFF
.	TRBV7-9	TRBJ1-2	.	TGTGCCAGCAGTACCCGGGACAATCGCTACACCTTC	CASSTRDNRYTF
.	TRBV5-4	TRBJ2-5	.	TGTGCCAGCAGTCGCGGCAACGACGGGAATGGGCAGTACTTC	CASSRGNDGNGQYF
.	TRBV29-1	TRBJ2-1	.	TGCAGCGTTGACCCGGGAAGGGACTACAATGAGCAGTTCTTC	CSVDPGRDYNEQFF
.	TRBV7-9	TRBJ2-2	TRBD2	TGTGCCAGCAGCCAGCCGGGGACTAGCGGGAGTAGCAACACCGGGGAGCTGTTTTTT	CASSQPGTSGSSNTGELFF
.	TRBV27	TRBJ2-3	.	TGTGCCAGCAGACTATCCCCCACAGATACGCAGTATTTT	CASRLSPTDTQYF
.	TRBV4-3	TRBJ2-3	.	TGCGCCAGCAGCCAATCCGGTTTGAGCACAGATACGCAGTATTTT	CASSQSGLSTDTQYF
.	TRBV7-2	TRBJ2-5	.	TGTGCCAGCAGCCTAGAGGGACTCCGGGGAGAGACCCAGTACTTC	CASSLEGLRGETQYF
.	TRBV6-5	TRBJ1-1	.	TGTGCCAGCAGCACCTCGTGGGCAGGCACTGAAGCTTTCTTT	CASSTSWAGTEAFF
.	TRBV6-5	TRBJ1-2	.	TGTGCCAGCAGCCGGATCCAGGGCTCTGGCTACACCTTC	CASSRIQGSGYTF
.	TRBV9	TRBJ2-7	TRBD1	TGTGCCAGCAGCGTAGCGGGGGACAGGGGAGACTACGAGCAGTACTTC	CASSVAGDRGDYEQYF
few	TRBV7-8	TRBJ2-1	.	TGTGCCAGCAGCCTCCAGGGGGAGCAGTTCTTC	CASSLQGEQFF
.	TRBV27	TRBJ2-1	.	TGTGCCAGCAGTTTACCCGATAGCGGCCCCCCGGGCTCCTACAATGAGCAGTTCTTC	CASSLPDSGPPGSYNEQFF
.	TRBV15	TRBJ2-1	TRBD2	TGTGCCACCGGGACTAGCGGGGATGAGCAGTTCTTC	CATGTSGDEQFF
.	TRBV27	TRBJ2-3	TRBD1	TGTGCCAGCAGTTTCAGGACAGGACTCATTATCACAGATACGCAGTATTTT	CASSFRTGLIITDTQYF
few	TRBV10-3	TRBJ2-1	TRBD1	TGTGCCATCAGTGAGACAGTTGAGACAGGGGGCTACAATGAGCAGTTCTTC	CAISETVETGGYNEQFF
.	TRBV25-1	TRBJ2-7	.	TGTGCCAGCAGAGCAGGCCCCTACGAGCAGTACTTC	CASRAGPYEQYF
.	TRBV5-6	TRBJ2-7	TRBD2	TGTGCCAGCAGCCCTGGACTAGCGGGCGAGCAGTACTTC	CASSPGLAGEQYF
.	TRBV5-1	TRBJ2-3	.	TGCGCCAGCAGCTCTAGGGGAGGAGATACGCAGTATTTT	CASSSRGGDTQYF
.	TRBV28	TRBJ2-7	TRBD1	TGTGCCAGCACCCCTCCGGTAGGGACAGGCGACGTCTACGAGCAGTACTTC	CASTPPVGTGDVYEQYF
.	TRBV9	TRBJ1-1	.	TGTGCCAGCAGCGCCGGGGGGTACACTGAAGCTTTCTTT	CASSAGGYTEAFF
.	TRBV5-6	TRBJ1-2	.	TGTGCCAGCAGCTTGGAGGTCCCAGGGTGCTATGGCTACACCTTC	CASSLEVPGCYGYTF
.	TRBV29-1	TRBJ1-3	.	TGCAGCGCCGTACAGGGCTACGGAAACACCATATATTTT	CSAVQGYGNTIYF
.	TRBV5-1	TRBJ2-1	TRBD2	TGCGCCAGCAGCTTAATAGCGGGAGGACCCAATGAGCAGTTCTTC	CASSLIAGGPNEQFF
.	TRBV9	TRBJ2-3	.	TGTGCCAGCAGCCCACGGACTCACACTACAGATACGCAGTATTTT	CASSPRTHTTDTQYF